Listed below are T cell receptor beta chains from one sample, sequenced in a study of shared clonotypes between healthy human individuals. The table came from immunoSEQ multiplex PCR; TCRdb's copy has only in-frame clones and leaves some out. The sample has under 2,000,000 clones, about 95% seen once; the top ten hold more than 0.9%. Input material: naive CD8+ T cells sorted from blood. The receptor source for this set is a man between 18 and 29 years old in good health. CDR3s leave out the opening cysteine and the closing phenylalanine or tryptophan.

J gene: TRBJ2-7
V gene: TRBV7-9
CDR3 length: 13
CDR3 protein: ASSSASGHLYEQY

J gene: TRBJ1-1
V gene: TRBV4-1
CDR3 length: 13
CDR3 protein: ASSHKQGSRTEAF

J gene: TRBJ2-2
V gene: TRBV9
CDR3 length: 16
CDR3 protein: ASSARDGLFQRAGELF

J gene: TRBJ2-2
V gene: TRBV19
CDR3 length: 12
CDR3 protein: ASSASGNTGELF

J gene: TRBJ2-7
V gene: TRBV9
CDR3 length: 14
CDR3 protein: ASSVSTAASHYEQY

J gene: TRBJ2-7
V gene: TRBV5-4
CDR3 length: 13
CDR3 protein: ASSLVGTGEHEQY

J gene: TRBJ1-4
V gene: TRBV6-5
CDR3 length: 12
CDR3 protein: ASSVIATNEKLF

J gene: TRBJ2-5
V gene: TRBV12-2
CDR3 length: 9
CDR3 protein: ASRPPGAQY

J gene: TRBJ2-7
V gene: TRBV4-1
CDR3 length: 13
CDR3 protein: ASSQTTDSSYEQY

J gene: TRBJ2-3
V gene: TRBV6-1
CDR3 length: 14
CDR3 protein: ASSEWAGGGTDTQY

J gene: TRBJ2-1
V gene: TRBV19
CDR3 length: 13
CDR3 protein: ASRSSAVPGNEQF

J gene: TRBJ2-7
V gene: TRBV2
CDR3 length: 11
CDR3 protein: ASREGHAYEQY

J gene: TRBJ1-3
V gene: TRBV19
CDR3 length: 16
CDR3 protein: ASQRAGATDYFGNTIY

J gene: TRBJ2-5
V gene: TRBV5-1
CDR3 length: 13
CDR3 protein: ASSLALAGQETQY

J gene: TRBJ2-1
V gene: TRBV30
CDR3 length: 13
CDR3 protein: AWSVLIGRDNEQF

J gene: TRBJ1-5
V gene: TRBV6-5
CDR3 length: 14
CDR3 protein: ASSYLRHGSNQPQH

J gene: TRBJ2-5
V gene: TRBV11-3
CDR3 length: 13
CDR3 protein: ASSSLVGGGETQY

J gene: TRBJ2-7
V gene: TRBV11-3
CDR3 length: 11
CDR3 protein: ASSLGRGYEQY

J gene: TRBJ2-1
V gene: TRBV9
CDR3 length: 13
CDR3 protein: ASSTRLAGDNEQF

J gene: TRBJ2-7
V gene: TRBV27
CDR3 length: 13
CDR3 protein: ASSPHRLVSYEQY

J gene: TRBJ2-2
V gene: TRBV30
CDR3 length: 11
CDR3 protein: ACDDSGTGELF

J gene: TRBJ2-3
V gene: TRBV9
CDR3 length: 14
CDR3 protein: ASSVEGLSSTDTQY

J gene: TRBJ2-7
V gene: TRBV21-1
CDR3 length: 13
CDR3 protein: ASSKAGRILYEQY

J gene: TRBJ2-7
V gene: TRBV5-5
CDR3 length: 12
CDR3 protein: ASSPGPVPYEQY

J gene: TRBJ1-1
V gene: TRBV5-4
CDR3 length: 13
CDR3 protein: ASSPNVGGLTEAF

J gene: TRBJ2-7
V gene: TRBV7-8
CDR3 length: 10
CDR3 protein: ASSLGTYEQY

J gene: TRBJ2-5
V gene: TRBV7-9
CDR3 length: 12
CDR3 protein: ASSPLQGQETQY